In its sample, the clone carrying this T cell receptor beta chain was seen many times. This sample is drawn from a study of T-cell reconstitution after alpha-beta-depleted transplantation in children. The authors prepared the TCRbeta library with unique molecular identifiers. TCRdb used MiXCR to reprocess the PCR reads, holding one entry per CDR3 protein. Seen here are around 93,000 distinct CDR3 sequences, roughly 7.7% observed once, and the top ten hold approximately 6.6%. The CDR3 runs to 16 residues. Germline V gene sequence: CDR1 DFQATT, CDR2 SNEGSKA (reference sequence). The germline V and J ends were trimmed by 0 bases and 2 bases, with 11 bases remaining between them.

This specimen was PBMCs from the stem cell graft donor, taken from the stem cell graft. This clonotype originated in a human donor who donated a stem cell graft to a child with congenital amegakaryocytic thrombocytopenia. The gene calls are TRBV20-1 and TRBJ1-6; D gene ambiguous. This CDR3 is CSARDGRETYNSPLHF. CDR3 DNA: TGCAGTGCTAGAGATGGGAGGGAAACCTATAATTCACCCCTCCACTTT.